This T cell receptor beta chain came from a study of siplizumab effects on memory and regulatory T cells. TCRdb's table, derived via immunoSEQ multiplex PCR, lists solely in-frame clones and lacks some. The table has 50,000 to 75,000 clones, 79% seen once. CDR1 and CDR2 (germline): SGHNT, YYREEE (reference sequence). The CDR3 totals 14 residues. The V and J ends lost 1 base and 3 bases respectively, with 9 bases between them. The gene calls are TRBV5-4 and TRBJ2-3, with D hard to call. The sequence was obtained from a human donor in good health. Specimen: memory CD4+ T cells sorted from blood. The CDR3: CASSLNLATDTQYF. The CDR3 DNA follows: TGTGCCAGCAGCTTGAATCTGGCTACAGATACGCAGTATTTT.